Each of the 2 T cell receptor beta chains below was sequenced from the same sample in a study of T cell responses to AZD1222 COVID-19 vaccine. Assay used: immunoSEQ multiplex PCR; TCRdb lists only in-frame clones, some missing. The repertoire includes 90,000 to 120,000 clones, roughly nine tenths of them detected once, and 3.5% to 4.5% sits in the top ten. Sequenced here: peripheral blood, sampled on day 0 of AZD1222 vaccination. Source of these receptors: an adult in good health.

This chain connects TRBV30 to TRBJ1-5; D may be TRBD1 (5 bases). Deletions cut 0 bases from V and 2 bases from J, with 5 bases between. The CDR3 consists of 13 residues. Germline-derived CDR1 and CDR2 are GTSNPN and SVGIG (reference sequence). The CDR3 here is CAWSVQGNQPQHF. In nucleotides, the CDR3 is TGTGCCTGGAGTGTACAGGGCAATCAGCCCCAGCATTTT.

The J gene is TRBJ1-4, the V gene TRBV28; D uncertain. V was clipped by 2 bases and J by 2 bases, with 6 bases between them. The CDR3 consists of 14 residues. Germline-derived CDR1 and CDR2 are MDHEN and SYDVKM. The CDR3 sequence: CASSLMGTNEKLFF. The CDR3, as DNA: TGTGCCAGCAGTTTAATGGGGACTAATGAAAAACTGTTTTTT.